This T cell receptor beta chain was captured by sequencing in a study of T cell responses to AZD1222 COVID-19 vaccine. The protocol was immunoSEQ multiplex PCR, while the TCRdb copy is restricted to in-frame clones and leaves out a portion. The data show approximately 110,000 clones, about 90% seen once. About this clone: Its antigen remains unidentified.

Study-level results: The donor group comprised mostly white British people and more females; the analysis possibly underestimated clonal diversity. Scientists sampled the repertoires only once the peak T cell response had passed. Rises in breadth and depth of Spike-specific TCRs came after two AZD1222 doses. At study baseline, merely about 6 AZD1222 recipients were seropositive.

V was pared by 8 bases and J by 5 bases, with 7 bases of the junction left unmatched. The CDR3 loop spans 13 amino acids. CDR1 MNHNY and CDR2 SVGAGI come from the germline V gene (reference sequence). This specimen was peripheral blood, taken on day 0 of AZD1222 vaccination. The clonotype comes from an adult in good health. The V call is TRBV6-6, the J call TRBJ2-3, with TRBD2 identical over 7 bases. The CDR3 is CASGGIAGDTQYF. CDR3 nucleotide sequence: TGTGCCAGCGGGGGGATAGCGGGAGATACGCAGTATTTT.